This record covers a single TCR beta chain. One end of the junction varies from germline; a read error may be responsible. This sample is drawn from a study of blood T cell repertoires in COVID-19. CDR1 SGHKS and CDR2 YYEKEE come from the germline V gene (reference sequence). This CDR3 comprises 14 residues. TCRdb's copy holds only in-frame clones and misses some; the assay was immunoSEQ multiplex PCR. The profile shows over 150,000 clones, just over 85% of them singletons. The rearrangement uses TRBV5-5 and TRBJ2-3; D gene ambiguous. The sample consisted of peripheral blood. The receptor was derived from a man between 50 and 59 years old with active or convalescent COVID-19. The CDR3 loop is CASTLSVGPDTQYF. CDR3 nucleotide sequence: TGTGCCAGCACCTTGTCTGTCGGTCCGGATACGCAGTATTTT.